This T cell receptor beta chain was sequenced for a study of CD8 T cells in Susac syndrome. CD8+ and CD4+ T cells taken from blood had their TCR beta sequenced. On this clonotype itself: Its specificity is unknown.

Study-wide points: Across the total CD8+ repertoires, over 15 Susac-specific public clones were found. The CD8+ TEMRA repertoires yielded about 5 such clones. The study conceded that relatively few individuals underwent its TCR sequencing and HLA analysis.

It was with random hexamers that 0.5 to 1 ug RNA was reverse transcribed. The immunoSEQ assay covered 54 Vbeta and 13 Jbeta segments for CDR3. TCRdb analysed the immunoSEQ multiplex PCR reads with MiXCR anew, one entry per CDR3 protein. The sample includes 70,000 to 100,000 distinct CDR3 sequences, approximately 96% seen only once; the top ten take roughly 0.4%. Sequenced sample: CD8+ T cells from PBMCs. The clonotype originates from a human donor with Susac syndrome.

The CDR3 spells CASSSTPWEQYF. CDR3 sequence (DNA): TGTGCCAGCAGTTCCACTCCTTGGGAGCAGTACTTC. The gene calls are TRBV6-1 and TRBJ2-7; D gene uncertain. CDR1 is MNHNS, CDR2 SASEGT, per germline. Deletions cut 5 bases from V and 7 bases from J, with 12 bases between. The CDR3 covers 12 residues.